Presented here are 12 T cell receptor beta chains from one specimen sequenced in a study of T-cell reconstitution after alpha-beta-depleted transplantation in children. Researchers prepared the TCRbeta library using unique molecular identifiers, the study reports. TCRdb processed the PCR reads anew with MiXCR; each CDR3 protein has one entry. Of approximately 510,000 distinct CDR3 sequences in the sample, around 17% are singletons; the top ten hold around 3.3%. The input for sequencing was PBMCs from the stem cell graft donor, taken from the stem cell graft. These receptors were collected from a human donor who donated a stem cell graft to a child with acute lymphoblastic leukemia.

This clonotype appeared a few times. The chain has TRBV4-2 and TRBJ2-1; possibly TRBD1 for D (7 bases). V was trimmed by 3 bases and J by 5 bases, leaving 11 bases between them. CDR1 and CDR2 from the germline V gene are LGHNA and YNFKEQ. The length of the CDR3 is 14 residues. The CDR3: CASSHAGQNNEQFF. CDR3 nucleotide sequence: TGTGCCAGCAGCCACGCGGGACAGAACAATGAGCAGTTCTTC.

This clonotype came up a few times. The chain has TRBV27 and TRBJ1-1, with 7 bases lining up with TRBD1. Losses at the gene ends were 1 base for V and 2 bases for J; bases not matched to a gene: 4. The CDR3 sequence is 15 residues long. Germline CDR1 and CDR2: MNHEY and SMNVEV (reference sequence). The CDR3 sequence is CASSLLGTANTEAFF. The CDR3 coding sequence is TGTGCCAGCAGTTTATTAGGGACAGCAAACACTGAAGCTTTCTTT.

J is TRBJ2-2 and V is TRBV10-3; D perhaps matches TRBD1 (6 bases). Germline CDR1 is ENHRY and CDR2 is SYGVKD. This CDR3 has 15 amino acids. The germline V and J ends were trimmed by 6 bases and 6 bases, with 17 bases remaining between them. Here the CDR3 DNA reads TGTGCCATCAGCCCCGGTACAGGGTTTGCCGGGGAGCTGTTTTTT. It yields the protein CAISPGTGFAGELFF.

The CDR3 region has the DNA TGTGCCAGCAGTGAATGGGGCGGGAGGGTTCAGCGGACCCAGTACTTC. Protein sequence: CASSEWGGRVQRTQYF. This chain connects TRBV25-1 to TRBJ2-5; 9 bases line up with TRBD2. Trimming removed 1 base from V and 7 bases from J; junction bases left unmatched: 10. The CDR3 is 16 residues long. The V gene's germline CDR1 is MGHDK and CDR2 SYGVNS.

CDR3 sequence: CSGDRGGSGELFF. The CDR3 bases are TGCAGCGGGGACAGGGGTGGGTCCGGGGAGCTGTTTTTT. The rearrangement joins TRBV29-1 to TRBJ2-2; 10 bases are shared with TRBD1. The ends lost 7 bases at V and 6 bases at J; junction bases unmatched: 5. CDR1 and CDR2 (germline): SQVTM, ANQGSEA. The CDR3 length is 13 residues.

Here the CDR3 DNA reads TGCAGCGTTGGGAGGGCTTTAGATGAGCAGTTCTTC. This gives the protein CSVGRALDEQFF. J is TRBJ2-1 and V is TRBV29-1, with D perhaps matching TRBD2 (6 bases). This CDR3 is 12 amino acids long. Trimming left V 4 bases short and J 8 bases short, with 12 bases between. Germline-derived CDR1 and CDR2 are SQVTM and ANQGSEA.

This clonotype was seen a handful of times. Lacking the conserved final phenylalanine or tryptophan, this CDR3 likely reflects a read error. It is unclear where the CDR3 begins or ends on the DNA, so no DNA is shown, and the CDR3 is as TCRdb lists it. The chain is built from TRBV18 and TRBJ2-1; the DNA was not used to check the table's D call, TRBD1. Termini included, the CDR3 measures 12 amino acids. In germline, CDR1 is KGHSH, CDR2 LQKENI. The CDR3 sequence is CASRPQAGQEGN.

This clonotype was seen only a few times. The chain has TRBV19 and TRBJ2-1; D might be TRBD1 (6 bases). Germline V gene data show CDR1 as LNHDA and CDR2 as SQIVND (reference sequence). The CDR3 is made up of 19 amino acids. Trimming cost V 7 bases and J 2 bases, with 27 bases left between them. The CDR3 is CASTGMGATGFSPYNEQFF. CDR3 nucleotide sequence: TGTGCCAGTACCGGGATGGGGGCAACGGGTTTTAGCCCCTACAATGAGCAGTTCTTC.

V and J are TRBV19 and TRBJ2-3; D gene unclear. The CDR3 covers 12 residues. V dropped 8 bases and J dropped 4 bases, with 10 bases sitting between them. Germline V gene lookup returns CDR1 LNHDA and CDR2 SQIVND (reference sequence). In DNA, the CDR3 is TGTGCCAGTGGGCTGACGGCAGATACGCAGTATTTT. It translates to CASGLTADTQYF.

The chain combines TRBV3-1 with TRBJ2-7; 8 nucleotides agree with TRBD2. V shed 4 bases, J shed 3 bases, and the junction held 11 bases outside the gene matches. Germline-derived CDR1 and CDR2 are LGHDT and YNNKEL (reference sequence). The length of the CDR3 is 16 residues. In nucleotides, the CDR3 is TGTGCCAGCAGCCCCTTCGGGGGACTAGGAATCTACGAGCAGTACTTC. The encoded protein is CASSPFGGLGIYEQYF.

The rearrangement uses TRBV2 and TRBJ1-1; D is undetermined. The germline CDR1 and CDR2 sequences are SNHLY and FYNNEI. The CDR3 is made up of 13 amino acids. The V gene lost 0 bases and the J gene lost 5 bases, with 7 bases spanning the gap. In DNA form, the CDR3 reads TGTGCCAGCAGTGAAGCGGGAGGGACTGAAGCTTTCTTT. This codes for CASSEAGGTEAFF.

The V call is TRBV4-1, the J call TRBJ1-4, with D perhaps matching TRBD1 (6 bases). Deletions cut 1 base from V and 3 bases from J, with 9 bases between. The CDR3 has 15 residues. Germline CDR1 and CDR2: MGHRA and YSYEKL. The CDR3 sequence is CASSQVQGPNEKLFF. The CDR3, as DNA: TGCGCCAGCAGCCAAGTACAGGGTCCTAATGAAAAACTGTTTTTT.